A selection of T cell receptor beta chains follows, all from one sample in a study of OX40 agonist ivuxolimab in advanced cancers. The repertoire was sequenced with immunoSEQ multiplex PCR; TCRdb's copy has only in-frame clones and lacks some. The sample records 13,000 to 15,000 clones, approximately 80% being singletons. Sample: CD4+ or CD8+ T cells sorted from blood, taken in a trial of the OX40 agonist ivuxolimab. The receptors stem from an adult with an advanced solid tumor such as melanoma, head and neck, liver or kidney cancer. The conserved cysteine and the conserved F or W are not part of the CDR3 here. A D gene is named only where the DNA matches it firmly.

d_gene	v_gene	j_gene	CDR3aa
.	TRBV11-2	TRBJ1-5	ASSLGGSGQPQH
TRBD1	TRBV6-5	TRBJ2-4	ASSYSGQGADIQY
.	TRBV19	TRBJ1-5	ASSITGYSNQPQH
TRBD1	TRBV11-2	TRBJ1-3	ASSLAQGTGNTIY
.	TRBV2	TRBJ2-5	ASVIDTGVGGTQY
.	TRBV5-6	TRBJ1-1	ASSPTRGMNTEAF
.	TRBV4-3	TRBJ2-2	ASSLDPRATTGELF
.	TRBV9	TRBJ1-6	ASSVVAMGNSPLH
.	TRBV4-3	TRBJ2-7	ASSQDLFIRGKGYEQY
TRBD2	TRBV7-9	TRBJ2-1	ASSLGVAGVNEQF
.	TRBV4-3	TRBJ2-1	ASSLLTKSYNEQF
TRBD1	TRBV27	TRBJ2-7	ASSPGTAYEQY
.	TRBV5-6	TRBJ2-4	ASSLDWGNIQY
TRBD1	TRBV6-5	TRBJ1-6	ASSTQGVHSPLH
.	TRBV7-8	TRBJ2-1	ASSPGVDEQF
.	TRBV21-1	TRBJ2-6	ASSPRRENSGANVLT
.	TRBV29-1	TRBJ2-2	SVVAGPGELF
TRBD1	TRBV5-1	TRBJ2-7	ASSPPRDSQSYEQY
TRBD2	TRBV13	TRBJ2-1	ASSSRTSGRDHIPETYNEQF
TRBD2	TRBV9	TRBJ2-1	ASSALGGGPNEQF
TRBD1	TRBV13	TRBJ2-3	ASSTRTGGRTDTQY
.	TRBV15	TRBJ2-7	ATSSPVSYEQY
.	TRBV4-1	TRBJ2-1	ASSQSGSYNEQF
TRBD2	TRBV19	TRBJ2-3	ASSIPSGSTDTQY
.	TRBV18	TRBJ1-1	ASSGGAEGTEAF
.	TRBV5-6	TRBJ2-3	ASSAMADTQY
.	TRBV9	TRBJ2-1	ASSATPGLGNEQF
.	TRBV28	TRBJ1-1	ASTPTPTGGTEAF
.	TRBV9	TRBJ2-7	ASSVVPGDYEQY
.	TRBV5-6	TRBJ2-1	ASILAGTSSYNEQF
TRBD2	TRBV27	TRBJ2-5	ASSLWGLAGAEVETQY
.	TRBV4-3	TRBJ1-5	ASSQDQDRWPQH
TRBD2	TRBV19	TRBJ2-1	ASRGTNYYNEQF
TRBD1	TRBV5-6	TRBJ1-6	ASSGTGAFINSPLH
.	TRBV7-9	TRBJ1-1	ASSLEDTEAF
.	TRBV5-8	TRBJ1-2	ASSAGSGGDYGYT
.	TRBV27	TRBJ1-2	ASSLGLENYGYT
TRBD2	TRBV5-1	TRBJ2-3	ASSWQRDGDTQY
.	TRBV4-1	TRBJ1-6	ASSQDHISRGNSPLH
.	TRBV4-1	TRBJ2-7	ASSQETRDSYEQY
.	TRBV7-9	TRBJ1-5	ASSLVAGVDNQPQH
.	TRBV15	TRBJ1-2	ATSREMSGNRKVNGYT